This TCR beta chain was found in a study of blood T cell repertoires in COVID-19. The CDR3 length is 12 residues. Deletions cut 6 bases from V and 8 bases from J, with 11 bases between. Germline V gives CDR1 LNHDA, CDR2 SQIVND (reference sequence). Participants, about 18 to 89 years old, spanned approximately 25 US areas. Generated by immunoSEQ multiplex PCR, the TCRdb table keeps only in-frame clones and is missing some. The sample has 150,000 to 200,000 clones, 80% seen once. The sample consisted of PBMCs or T cells enriched from blood (not recorded which). The TCR comes from a man aged 40-49 years who had recovered from COVID-19. V and J are TRBV19 and TRBJ2-1, with TRBD2 as a possible D gene (5 bases). This CDR3 reads CASSERRDEQFF. For the CDR3, the DNA is TGTGCCAGTAGCGAGCGGCGGGATGAGCAGTTCTTC. Based on the CDR3 plus reference TRBV19 and TRBJ2-1, the full variable domain is DGGITQSPKYLFRKEGQNVTLSCEQNLNHDAMYWYRQDPGQGLRLIYYSQIVNDFQKGDIAEGYSVSREKKESFPLTVTSAQKNPTAFYLCASSERRDEQFFGPGTRLTVL.